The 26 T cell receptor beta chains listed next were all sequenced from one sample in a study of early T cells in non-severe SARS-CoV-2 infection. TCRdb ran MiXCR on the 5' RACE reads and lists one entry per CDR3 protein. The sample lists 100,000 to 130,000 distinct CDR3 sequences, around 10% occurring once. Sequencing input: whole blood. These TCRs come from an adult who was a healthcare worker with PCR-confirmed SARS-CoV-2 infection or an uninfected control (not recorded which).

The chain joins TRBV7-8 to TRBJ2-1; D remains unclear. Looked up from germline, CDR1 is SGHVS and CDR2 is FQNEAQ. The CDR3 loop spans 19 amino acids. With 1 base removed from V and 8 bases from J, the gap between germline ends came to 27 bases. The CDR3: CASSLVPDIIDSPFDEQFF. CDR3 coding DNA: TGTGCCAGCAGCTTAGTCCCCGATATAATAGACTCACCTTTCGATGAGCAGTTCTTC.

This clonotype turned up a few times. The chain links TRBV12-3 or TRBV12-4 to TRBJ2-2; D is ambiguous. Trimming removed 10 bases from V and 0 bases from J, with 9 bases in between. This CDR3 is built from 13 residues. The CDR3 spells CATSAPNTGELFF. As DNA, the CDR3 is TGTGCCACCAGCGCCCCGAACACCGGGGAGCTGTTTTTT.

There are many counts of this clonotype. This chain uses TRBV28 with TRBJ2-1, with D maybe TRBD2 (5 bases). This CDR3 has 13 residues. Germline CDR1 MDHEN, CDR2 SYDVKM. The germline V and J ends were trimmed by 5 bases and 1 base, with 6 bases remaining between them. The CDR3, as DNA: TGTGCCAGCAGTCGGACTTCCTACAATGAGCAGTTCTTC. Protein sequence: CASSRTSYNEQFF.

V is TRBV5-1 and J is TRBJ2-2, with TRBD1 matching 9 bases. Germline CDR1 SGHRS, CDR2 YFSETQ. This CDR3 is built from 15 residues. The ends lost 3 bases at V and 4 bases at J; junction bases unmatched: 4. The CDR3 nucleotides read TGCGCCAGCAGCTCGGACAGGGGTGTCACCGGGGAGCTGTTTTTT. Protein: CASSSDRGVTGELFF.

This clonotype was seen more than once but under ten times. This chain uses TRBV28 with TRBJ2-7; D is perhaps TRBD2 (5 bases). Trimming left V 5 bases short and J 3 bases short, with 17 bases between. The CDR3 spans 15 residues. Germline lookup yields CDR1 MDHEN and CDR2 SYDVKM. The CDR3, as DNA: TGTGCCAGCAGTACTGGTGGAGGAGGTAACTACGAGCAGTACTTC. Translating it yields CASSTGGGGNYEQYF. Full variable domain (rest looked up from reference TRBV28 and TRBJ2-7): DVKVTQSSRYLVKRTGEKVFLECVQDMDHENMFWYRQDPGLGLRLIYFSYDVKMKEKGDIPEGYSVSREKKERFSLILESASTNQTSMYLCASSTGGGGNYEQYFGPGTRLTVT.

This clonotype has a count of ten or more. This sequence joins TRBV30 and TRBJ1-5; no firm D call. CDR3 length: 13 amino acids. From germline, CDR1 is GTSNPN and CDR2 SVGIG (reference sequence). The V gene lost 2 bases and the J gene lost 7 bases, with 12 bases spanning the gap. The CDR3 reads CAWSLGLEQPQHF. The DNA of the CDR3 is TGTGCCTGGAGTTTGGGGTTGGAACAGCCCCAGCATTTT.

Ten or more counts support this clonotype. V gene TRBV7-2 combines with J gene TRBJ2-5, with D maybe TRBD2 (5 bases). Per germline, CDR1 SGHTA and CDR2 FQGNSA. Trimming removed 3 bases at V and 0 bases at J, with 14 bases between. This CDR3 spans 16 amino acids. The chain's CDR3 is CASSFRGSPYQETQYF. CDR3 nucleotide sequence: TGTGCCAGCAGCTTCCGTGGGAGCCCTTACCAAGAGACCCAGTACTTC. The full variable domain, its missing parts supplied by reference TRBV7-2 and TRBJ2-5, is GAGVSQSPSNKVTEKGKDVELRCDPISGHTALYWYRQSLGQGLEFLIYFQGNSAPDKSGLPSDRFSAERTGGSVSTLTIQRTQQEDSAVYLCASSFRGSPYQETQYFGPGTRLLVL.

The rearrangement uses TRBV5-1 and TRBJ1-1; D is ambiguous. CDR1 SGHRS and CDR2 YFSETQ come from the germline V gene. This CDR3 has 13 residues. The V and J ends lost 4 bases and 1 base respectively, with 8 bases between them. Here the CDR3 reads CASSPRGNTEAFF. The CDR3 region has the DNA TGCGCCAGCAGCCCCAGAGGGAACACTGAAGCTTTCTTT.

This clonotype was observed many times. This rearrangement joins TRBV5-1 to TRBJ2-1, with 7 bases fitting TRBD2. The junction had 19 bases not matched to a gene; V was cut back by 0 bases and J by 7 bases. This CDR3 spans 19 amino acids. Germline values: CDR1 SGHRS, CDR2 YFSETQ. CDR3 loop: CASSLVWYRKRDGDNEQFF. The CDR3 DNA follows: TGCGCCAGCAGCTTGGTCTGGTATAGGAAGCGGGACGGGGATAATGAGCAGTTCTTC.

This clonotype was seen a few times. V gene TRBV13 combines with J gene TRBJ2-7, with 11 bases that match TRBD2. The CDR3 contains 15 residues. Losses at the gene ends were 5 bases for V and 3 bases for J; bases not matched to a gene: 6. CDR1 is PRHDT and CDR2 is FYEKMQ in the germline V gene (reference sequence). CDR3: CASSPRLAGNYEQYF. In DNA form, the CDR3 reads TGTGCCAGCAGCCCCCGACTAGCGGGAAACTACGAGCAGTACTTC.

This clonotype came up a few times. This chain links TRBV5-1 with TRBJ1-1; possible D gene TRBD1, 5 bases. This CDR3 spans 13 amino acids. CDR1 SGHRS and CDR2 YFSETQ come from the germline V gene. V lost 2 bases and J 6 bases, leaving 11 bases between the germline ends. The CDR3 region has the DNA TGCGCCAGCAGCTTTCAGGGAGAATCTGAAGCTTTCTTT. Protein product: CASSFQGESEAFF.

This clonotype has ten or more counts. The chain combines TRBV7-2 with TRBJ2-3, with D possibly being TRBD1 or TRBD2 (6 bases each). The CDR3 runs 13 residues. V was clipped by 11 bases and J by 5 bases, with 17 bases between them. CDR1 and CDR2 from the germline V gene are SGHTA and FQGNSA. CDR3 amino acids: CAPGGGIGDTQYF. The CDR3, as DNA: TGTGCCCCTGGGGGCGGGATTGGAGATACGCAGTATTTT.

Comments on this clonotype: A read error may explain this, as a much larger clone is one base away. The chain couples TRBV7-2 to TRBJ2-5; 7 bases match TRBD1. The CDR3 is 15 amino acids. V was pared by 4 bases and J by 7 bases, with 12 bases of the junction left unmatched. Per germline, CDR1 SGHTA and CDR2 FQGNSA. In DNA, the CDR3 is TGTGCCAGCAGCTCCCAGGGGACAGTGATAGGGACCCAGTACTTC. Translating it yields CASSSQGTVIGTQYF.

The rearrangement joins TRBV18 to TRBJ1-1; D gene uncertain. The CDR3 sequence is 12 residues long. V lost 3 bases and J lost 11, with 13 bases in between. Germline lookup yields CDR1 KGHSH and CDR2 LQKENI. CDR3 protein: CASSPGSTGAFF. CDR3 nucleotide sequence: TGTGCCAGCTCACCGGGCAGTACTGGTGCTTTCTTT.

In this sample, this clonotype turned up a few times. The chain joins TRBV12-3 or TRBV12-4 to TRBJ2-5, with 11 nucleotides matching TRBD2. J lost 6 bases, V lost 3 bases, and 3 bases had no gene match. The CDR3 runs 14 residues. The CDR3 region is CASSFTSGSKTQYF. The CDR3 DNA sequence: TGTGCCAGCAGTTTTACTAGCGGGAGTAAGACCCAGTACTTC.

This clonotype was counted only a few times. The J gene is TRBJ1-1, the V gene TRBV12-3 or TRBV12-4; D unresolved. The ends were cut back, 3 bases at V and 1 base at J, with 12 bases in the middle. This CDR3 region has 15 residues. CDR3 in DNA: TGTGCCAGCAGTTTCGCCGGGGTCCAGAACACTGAAGCTTTCTTT. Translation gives CASSFAGVQNTEAFF.

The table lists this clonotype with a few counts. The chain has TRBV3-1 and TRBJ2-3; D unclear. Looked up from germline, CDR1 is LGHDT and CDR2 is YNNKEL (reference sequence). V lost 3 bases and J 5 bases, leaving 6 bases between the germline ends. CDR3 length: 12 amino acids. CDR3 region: CASSQTGDTQYF. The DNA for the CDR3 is TGTGCCAGCAGCCAGACGGGAGATACGCAGTATTTT.

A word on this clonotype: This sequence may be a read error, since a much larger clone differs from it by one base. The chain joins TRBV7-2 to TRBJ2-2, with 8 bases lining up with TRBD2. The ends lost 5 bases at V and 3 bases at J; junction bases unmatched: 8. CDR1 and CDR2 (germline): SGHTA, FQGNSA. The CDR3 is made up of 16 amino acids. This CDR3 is CASSKTSVSDTGELFF. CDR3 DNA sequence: TGTGCCAGCAGCAAGACTAGCGTTTCGGACACCGGGGAGCTGTTTTTT.

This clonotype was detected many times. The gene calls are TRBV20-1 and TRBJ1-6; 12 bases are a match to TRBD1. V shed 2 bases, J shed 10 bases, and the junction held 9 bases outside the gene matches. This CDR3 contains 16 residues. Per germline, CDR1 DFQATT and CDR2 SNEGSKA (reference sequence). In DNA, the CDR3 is TGCAGTGCTAGACCGGGACAGGGGGCGAAAATCTCACCCCTCCACTTT. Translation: CSARPGQGAKISPLHF.

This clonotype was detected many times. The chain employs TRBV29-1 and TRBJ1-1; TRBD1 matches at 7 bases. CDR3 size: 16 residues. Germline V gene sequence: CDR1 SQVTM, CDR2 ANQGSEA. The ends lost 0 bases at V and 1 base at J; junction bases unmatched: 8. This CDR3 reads CSVEEGGMAGNTEAFF. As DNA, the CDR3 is TGCAGCGTTGAAGAAGGGGGCATGGCAGGGAACACTGAAGCTTTCTTT.

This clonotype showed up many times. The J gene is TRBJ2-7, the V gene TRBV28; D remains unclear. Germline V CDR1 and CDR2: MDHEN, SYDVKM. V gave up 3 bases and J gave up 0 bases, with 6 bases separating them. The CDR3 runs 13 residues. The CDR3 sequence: CASSFPSSYEQYF. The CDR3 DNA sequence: TGTGCCAGCAGTTTCCCTAGCTCCTACGAGCAGTACTTC.

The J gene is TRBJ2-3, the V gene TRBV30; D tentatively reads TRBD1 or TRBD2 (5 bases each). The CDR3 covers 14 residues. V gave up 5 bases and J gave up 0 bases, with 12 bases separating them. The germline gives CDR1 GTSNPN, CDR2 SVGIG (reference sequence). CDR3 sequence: CAWDTEGSTDTQYF. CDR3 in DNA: TGTGCCTGGGATACCGAGGGGAGCACAGATACGCAGTATTTT.

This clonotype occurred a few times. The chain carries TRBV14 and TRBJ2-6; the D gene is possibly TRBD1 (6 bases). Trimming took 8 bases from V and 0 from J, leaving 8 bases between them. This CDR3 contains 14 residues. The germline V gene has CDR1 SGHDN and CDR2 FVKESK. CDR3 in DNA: TGTGCCAGCGGACAGTTCTCTGGGGCCAACGTCCTGACTTTC. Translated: CASGQFSGANVLTF.

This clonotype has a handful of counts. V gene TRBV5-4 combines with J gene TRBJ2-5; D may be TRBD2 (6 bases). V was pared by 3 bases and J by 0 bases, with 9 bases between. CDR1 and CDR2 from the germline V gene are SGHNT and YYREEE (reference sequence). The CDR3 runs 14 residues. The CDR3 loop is CASSSKRDQETQYF. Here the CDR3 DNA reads TGTGCCAGCAGCTCAAAGCGGGACCAAGAGACCCAGTACTTC.

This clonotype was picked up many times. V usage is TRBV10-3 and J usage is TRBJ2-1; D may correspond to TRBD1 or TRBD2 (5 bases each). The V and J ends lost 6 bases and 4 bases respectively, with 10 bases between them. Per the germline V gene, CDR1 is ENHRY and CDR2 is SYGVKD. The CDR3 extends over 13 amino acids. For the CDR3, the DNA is TGTGCCATCAGCCGGGACCAATACAATGAGCAGTTCTTC. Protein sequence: CAISRDQYNEQFF.

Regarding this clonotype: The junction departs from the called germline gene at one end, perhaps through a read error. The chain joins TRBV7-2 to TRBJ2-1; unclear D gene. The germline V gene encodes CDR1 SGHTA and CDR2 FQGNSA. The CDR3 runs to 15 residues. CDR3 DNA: TGTGTCAGCAGCTTAGACCGTAGCTCCTACAATGAGCAGTTCTTC. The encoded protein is CVSSLDRSSYNEQFF.